The clone carrying this TCR beta chain was counted only a few times. Its antigen is still unknown. The data were taken from a study of identical twins. MiXCR was run by TCRdb on the 5' RACE reads, yielding one entry per CDR3 protein. The sample contains about 450,000 distinct CDR3 sequences, roughly 20% of which appear only once. V was clipped by 4 bases and J by 5 bases, with 20 bases between them. Germline-derived CDR1 and CDR2 are SGHRS and YFSETQ. CDR3 size: 16 residues. Overall study results and limits: Cord blood beta clonotypes that were abundant carried fewer insertions, and memory repertoires showed no such trend. The presence of invariant MAIT and iNKT cells could partly confound analyses of zero-insertion sequences.

J is TRBJ2-3 and V is TRBV5-1; TRBD1 might be the D (6 bases). Sequenced material: naive T cells sorted from blood. This receptor was identified in a man aged 50-59 years in good health. CDR3 nucleotide sequence: TGCGCCAGCAGCCTCGATGTAGGGGGTTTAAAAGATACGCAGTATTTT. Encoded protein: CASSLDVGGLKDTQYF. The full variable domain, its missing parts supplied by reference TRBV5-1 and TRBJ2-3, is KAGVTQTPRYLIKTRGQQVTLSCSPISGHRSVSWYQQTPGQGLQFLFEYFSETQRNKGNFPGRFSGRQFSNSRSEMNVSTLELGDSALYLCASSLDVGGLKDTQYFGPGTRLTVL.